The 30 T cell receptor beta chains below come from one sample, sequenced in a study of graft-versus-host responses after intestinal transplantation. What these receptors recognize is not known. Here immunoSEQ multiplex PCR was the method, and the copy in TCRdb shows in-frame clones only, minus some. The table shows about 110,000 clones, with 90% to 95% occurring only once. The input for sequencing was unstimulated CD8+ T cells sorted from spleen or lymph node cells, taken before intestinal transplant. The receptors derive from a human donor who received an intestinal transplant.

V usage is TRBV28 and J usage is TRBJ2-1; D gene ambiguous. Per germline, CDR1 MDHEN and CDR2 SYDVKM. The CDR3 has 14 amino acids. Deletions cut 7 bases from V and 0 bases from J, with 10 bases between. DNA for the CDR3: TGTGCCAGCAACCGAGTGTCCTCCTACAATGAGCAGTTCTTC. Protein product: CASNRVSSYNEQFF.

The CDR3 DNA reads TGCGCCAGCAGTCAGGGGGGGGCCAATGAGCAGTTCTTC. Translated: CASSQGGANEQFF. The rearrangement uses TRBV5-1 and TRBJ2-1; either TRBD1 or TRBD2 may fit D (7 bases each). Trimming took 5 bases from V and 6 from J, leaving 12 bases between them. Germline CDR1 reads SGHRS; CDR2 reads YFSETQ. The CDR3 has 13 residues.

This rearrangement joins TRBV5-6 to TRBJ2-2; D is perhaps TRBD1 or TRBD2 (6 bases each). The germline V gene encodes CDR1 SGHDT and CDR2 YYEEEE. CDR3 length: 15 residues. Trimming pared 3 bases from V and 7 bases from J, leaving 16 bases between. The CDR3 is CASSWDLDRRGELFF. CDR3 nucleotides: TGTGCCAGCAGCTGGGACTTAGACAGGCGCGGGGAGCTGTTTTTT.

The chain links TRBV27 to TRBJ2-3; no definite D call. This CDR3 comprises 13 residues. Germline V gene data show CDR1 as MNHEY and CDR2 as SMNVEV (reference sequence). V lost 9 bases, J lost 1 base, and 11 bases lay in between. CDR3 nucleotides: TGTGCCAGTCGTACGCCGGGCACAGATACGCAGTATTTT. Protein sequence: CASRTPGTDTQYF.

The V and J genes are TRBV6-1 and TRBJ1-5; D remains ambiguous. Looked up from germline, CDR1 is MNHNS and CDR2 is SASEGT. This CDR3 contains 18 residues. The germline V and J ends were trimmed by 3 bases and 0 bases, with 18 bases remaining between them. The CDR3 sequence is CASSDPQTGQYSNQPQHF. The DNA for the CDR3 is TGTGCCAGCAGTGACCCTCAAACGGGTCAGTATAGCAATCAGCCCCAGCATTTT.

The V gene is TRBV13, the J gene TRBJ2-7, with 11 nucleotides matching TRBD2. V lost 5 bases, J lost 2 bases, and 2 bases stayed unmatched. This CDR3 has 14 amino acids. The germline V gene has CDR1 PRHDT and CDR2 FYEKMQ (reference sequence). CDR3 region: CASSGTSGTYEQYF. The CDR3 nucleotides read TGTGCCAGCAGCGGGACTAGCGGCACCTACGAGCAGTACTTC.

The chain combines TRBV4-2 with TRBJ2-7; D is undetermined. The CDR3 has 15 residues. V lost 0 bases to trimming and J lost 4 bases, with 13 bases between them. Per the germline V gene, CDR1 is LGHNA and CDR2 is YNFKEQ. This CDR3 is CASSQESSARYEQYF. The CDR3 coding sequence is TGTGCCAGCAGCCAAGAATCGTCCGCCAGATACGAGCAGTACTTC.

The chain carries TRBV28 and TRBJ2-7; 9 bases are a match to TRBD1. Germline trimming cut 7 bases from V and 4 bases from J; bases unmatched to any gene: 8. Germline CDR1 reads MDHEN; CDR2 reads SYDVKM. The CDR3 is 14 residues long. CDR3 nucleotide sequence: TGTGCCAGCACTCCGGGACAGGGCTCTTACGAGCAGTACTTC. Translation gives CASTPGQGSYEQYF.

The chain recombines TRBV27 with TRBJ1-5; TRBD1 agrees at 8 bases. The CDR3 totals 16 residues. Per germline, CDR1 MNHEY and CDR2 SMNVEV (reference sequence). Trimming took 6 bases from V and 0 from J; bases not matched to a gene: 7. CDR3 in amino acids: CASRTRGRSSNQPQHF. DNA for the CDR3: TGTGCCAGCAGAACCAGGGGGCGTAGTAGCAATCAGCCCCAGCATTTT.

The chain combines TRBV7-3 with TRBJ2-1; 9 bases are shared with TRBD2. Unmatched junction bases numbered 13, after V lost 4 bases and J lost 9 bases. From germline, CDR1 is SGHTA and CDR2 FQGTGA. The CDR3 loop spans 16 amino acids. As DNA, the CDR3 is TGTGCCAGCAGCTCGACGGGGCTAGCGGGGTGGGGTGAGCAGTTCTTC. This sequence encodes CASSSTGLAGWGEQFF.

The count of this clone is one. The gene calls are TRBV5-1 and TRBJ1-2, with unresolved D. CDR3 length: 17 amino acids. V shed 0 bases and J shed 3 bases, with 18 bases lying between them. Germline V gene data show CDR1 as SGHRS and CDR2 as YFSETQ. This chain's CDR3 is CASSLGNQVPGDYGYTF. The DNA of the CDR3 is TGCGCCAGCAGCTTGGGAAACCAGGTACCCGGGGACTATGGCTACACCTTC.

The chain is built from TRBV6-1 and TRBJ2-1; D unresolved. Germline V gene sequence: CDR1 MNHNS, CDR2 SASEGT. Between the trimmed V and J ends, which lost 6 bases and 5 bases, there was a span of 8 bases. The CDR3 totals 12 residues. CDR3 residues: CASSDFDNEQFF. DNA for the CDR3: TGTGCCAGCAGCGACTTCGACAATGAGCAGTTCTTC.

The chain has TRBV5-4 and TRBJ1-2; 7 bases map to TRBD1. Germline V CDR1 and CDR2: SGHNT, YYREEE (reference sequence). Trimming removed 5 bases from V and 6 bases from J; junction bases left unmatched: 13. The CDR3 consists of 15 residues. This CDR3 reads CASSFPRGAGDGYTF. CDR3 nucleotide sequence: TGTGCCAGCAGTTTCCCCAGGGGGGCTGGTGATGGCTACACCTTC.

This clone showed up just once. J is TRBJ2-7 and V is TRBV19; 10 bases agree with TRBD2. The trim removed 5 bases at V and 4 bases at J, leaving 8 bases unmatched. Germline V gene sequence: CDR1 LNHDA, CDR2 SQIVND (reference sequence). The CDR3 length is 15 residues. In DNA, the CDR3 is TGTGCCAGTAGTGCCTCCTTAGCGGGAGGATACGAGCAGTACTTC. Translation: CASSASLAGGYEQYF.

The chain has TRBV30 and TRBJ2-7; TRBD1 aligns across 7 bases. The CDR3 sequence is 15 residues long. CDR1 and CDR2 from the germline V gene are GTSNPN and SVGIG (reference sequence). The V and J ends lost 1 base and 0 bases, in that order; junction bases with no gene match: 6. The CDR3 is CAWSARGTVSYEQYF. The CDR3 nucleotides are TGTGCCTGGAGTGCACGAGGGACAGTCTCCTACGAGCAGTACTTC.

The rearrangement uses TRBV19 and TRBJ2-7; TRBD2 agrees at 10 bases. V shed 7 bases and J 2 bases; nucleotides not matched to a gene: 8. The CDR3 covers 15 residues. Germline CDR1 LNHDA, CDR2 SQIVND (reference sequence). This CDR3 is CASKPSLAGAYEQYF. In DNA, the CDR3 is TGTGCCAGTAAGCCCTCTCTAGCGGGAGCCTACGAGCAGTACTTC.

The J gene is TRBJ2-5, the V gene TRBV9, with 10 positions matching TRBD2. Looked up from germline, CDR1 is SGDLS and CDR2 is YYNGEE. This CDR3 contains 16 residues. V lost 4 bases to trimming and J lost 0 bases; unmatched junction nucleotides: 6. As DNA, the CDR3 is TGTGCCAGCAGCCCAGTAGCGGGAGGACACCAAGAGACCCAGTACTTC. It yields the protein CASSPVAGGHQETQYF.

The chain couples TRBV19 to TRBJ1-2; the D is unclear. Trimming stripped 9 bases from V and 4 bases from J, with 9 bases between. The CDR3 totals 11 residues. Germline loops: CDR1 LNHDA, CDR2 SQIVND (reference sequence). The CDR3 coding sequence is TGTGCCAGCCGAACCTTCTATGGCTACACCTTC. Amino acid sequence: CASRTFYGYTF. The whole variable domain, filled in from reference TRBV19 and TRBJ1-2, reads DGGITQSPKYLFRKEGQNVTLSCEQNLNHDAMYWYRQDPGQGLRLIYYSQIVNDFQKGDIAEGYSVSREKKESFPLTVTSAQKNPTAFYLCASRTFYGYTFGSGTRLTVV.

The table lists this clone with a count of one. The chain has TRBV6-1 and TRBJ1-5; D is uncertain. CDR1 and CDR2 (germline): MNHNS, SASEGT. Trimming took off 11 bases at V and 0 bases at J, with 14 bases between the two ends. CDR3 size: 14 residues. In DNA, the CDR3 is TGTGCCTCCTACTGGCAGGTTAGCAATCAGCCCCAGCATTTT. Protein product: CASYWQVSNQPQHF.

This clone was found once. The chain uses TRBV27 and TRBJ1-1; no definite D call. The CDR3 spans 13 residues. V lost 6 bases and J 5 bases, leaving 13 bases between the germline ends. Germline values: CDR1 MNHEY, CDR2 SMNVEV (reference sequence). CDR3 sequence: CASSLIGLTEAFF. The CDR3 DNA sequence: TGTGCCAGCAGCCTCATAGGGTTGACTGAAGCTTTCTTT.

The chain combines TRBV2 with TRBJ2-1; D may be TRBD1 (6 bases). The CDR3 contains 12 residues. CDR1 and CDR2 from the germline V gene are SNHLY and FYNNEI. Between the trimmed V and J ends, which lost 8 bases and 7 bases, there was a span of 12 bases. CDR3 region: CASGGQPNEQFF. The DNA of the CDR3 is TGTGCCAGCGGCGGACAGCCGAATGAGCAGTTCTTC.

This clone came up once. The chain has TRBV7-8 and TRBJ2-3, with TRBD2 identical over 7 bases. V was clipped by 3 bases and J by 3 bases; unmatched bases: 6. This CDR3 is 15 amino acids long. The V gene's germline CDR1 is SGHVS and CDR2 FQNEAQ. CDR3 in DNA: TGTGCCAGCAGCTTCCTAGCGGATACTACAGATACGCAGTATTTT. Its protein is CASSFLADTTDTQYF.

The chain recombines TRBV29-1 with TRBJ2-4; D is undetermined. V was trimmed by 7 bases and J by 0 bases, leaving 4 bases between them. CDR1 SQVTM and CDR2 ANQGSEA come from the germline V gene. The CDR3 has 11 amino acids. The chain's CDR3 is CSGLAKNIQYF. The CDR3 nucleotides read TGCAGCGGTTTAGCCAAAAACATTCAGTACTTC.

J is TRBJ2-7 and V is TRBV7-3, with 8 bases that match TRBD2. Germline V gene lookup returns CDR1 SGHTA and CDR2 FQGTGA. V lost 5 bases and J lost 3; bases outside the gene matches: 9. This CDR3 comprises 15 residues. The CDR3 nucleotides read TGTGCCAGCAGCCCCGGGGGGGGCCCAGGCTACGAGCAGTACTTC. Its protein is CASSPGGGPGYEQYF.

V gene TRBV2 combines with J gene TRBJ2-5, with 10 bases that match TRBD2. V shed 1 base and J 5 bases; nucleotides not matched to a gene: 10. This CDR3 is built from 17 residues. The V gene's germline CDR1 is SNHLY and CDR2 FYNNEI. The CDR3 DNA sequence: TGTGCCAGCAGTGAAGATCCTAGCGGGAGTTGGAGTGAGACCCAGTACTTC. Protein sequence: CASSEDPSGSWSETQYF.

The CDR3 reads CASSMFEGLPNYGYTF. The CDR3 bases are TGTGCCAGTAGTATGTTTGAGGGTCTTCCTAACTATGGCTACACCTTC. V usage is TRBV19 and J usage is TRBJ1-2; no clear D. The CDR3 contains 16 residues. Between the trimmed V and J ends, which lost 3 bases and 0 bases, there was a span of 14 bases. The germline V gene has CDR1 LNHDA and CDR2 SQIVND (reference sequence).

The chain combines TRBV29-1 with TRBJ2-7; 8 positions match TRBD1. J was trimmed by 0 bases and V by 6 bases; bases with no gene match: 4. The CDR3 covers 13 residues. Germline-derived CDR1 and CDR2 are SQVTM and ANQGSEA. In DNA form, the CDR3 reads TGCAGCGTCACAGGGGGTGGCTCCTACGAGCAGTACTTC. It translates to CSVTGGGSYEQYF.

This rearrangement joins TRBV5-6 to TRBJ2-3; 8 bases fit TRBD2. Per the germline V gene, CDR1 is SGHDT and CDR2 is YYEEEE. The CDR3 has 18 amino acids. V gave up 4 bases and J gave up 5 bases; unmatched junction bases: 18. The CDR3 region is CASSDQTGTSGARDTQYF. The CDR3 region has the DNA TGTGCCAGCAGCGACCAAACCGGAACTAGCGGTGCACGAGATACGCAGTATTTT.

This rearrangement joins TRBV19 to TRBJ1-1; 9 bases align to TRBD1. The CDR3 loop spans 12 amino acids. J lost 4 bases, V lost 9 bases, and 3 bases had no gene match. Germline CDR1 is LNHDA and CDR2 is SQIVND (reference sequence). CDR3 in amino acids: CASTTGGTEAFF. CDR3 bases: TGTGCCAGCACGACAGGGGGCACTGAAGCTTTCTTT.

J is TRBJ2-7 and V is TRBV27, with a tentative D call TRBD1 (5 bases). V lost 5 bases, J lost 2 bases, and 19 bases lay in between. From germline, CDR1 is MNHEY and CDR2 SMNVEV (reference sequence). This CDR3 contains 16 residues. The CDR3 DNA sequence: TGTGCCAGCAGTGCCATACAAAGACAGAGTACCTACGAGCAGTACTTC. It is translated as CASSAIQRQSTYEQYF.